The 20 T cell receptor beta chains given below trace back to one sample, sequenced in a study of T-cell reconstitution after alpha-beta-depleted transplantation in children. Unique molecular identifiers were incorporated during preparation of the TCRbeta library. TCRdb redid the calling of the PCR reads with MiXCR, one entry per CDR3 protein. Seen here are hundreds of thousands of distinct CDR3 sequences, about a sixth observed once, and the top ten hold roughly 27%. The sample here was PBMCs, mostly from graft donor cells, taken 360 days after TCRalphabeta/CD19-depleted stem cell transplant. These receptors all stem from a boy younger than two who had a stem cell transplant for Wiskott-Aldrich syndrome, so the T cells may come from the graft donor.

The chain has TRBV2 and TRBJ2-3, with 7 nucleotides matching TRBD2. Germline-derived CDR1 and CDR2 are SNHLY and FYNNEI. Losses at the gene ends were 9 bases for V and 2 bases for J; bases not matched to a gene: 2. The CDR3 is 12 residues long. The CDR3 spells CARSGVTDTQYF. CDR3 bases: TGTGCCAGGAGCGGGGTCACAGATACGCAGTATTTT.

The V gene is TRBV19, the J gene TRBJ2-7, with D possibly being TRBD1 or TRBD2 (6 bases each). The CDR3 extends over 16 amino acids. V lost 5 bases and J lost 2, with 19 bases in between. Germline V gene sequence: CDR1 LNHDA, CDR2 SQIVND (reference sequence). The DNA of the CDR3 is TGTGCCAGTAGTGAACAAAGGGGGGATCCCCCCTACGAGCAGTACTTC. Protein product: CASSEQRGDPPYEQYF.

This clonotype came up once. This chain uses TRBV28 with TRBJ2-6; D unclear. Trimming stripped 2 bases from V and 0 bases from J, with 8 bases between. Germline assignment: CDR1 MDHEN and CDR2 SYDVKM. This CDR3 is built from 16 residues. For the CDR3, the DNA is TGTGCCAGCAGTTTACCCCAGGCCTCTGGGGCCAACGTCCTGACTTTC. Its translation is CASSLPQASGANVLTF.

This chain links TRBV11-1 with TRBJ2-1; no clear D gene. The CDR3 has 12 amino acids. Germline CDR1 and CDR2: SGHAT and FQDESV (reference sequence). Trimming stripped 5 bases from V and 6 bases from J, with 8 bases between. CDR3 amino acids: CASSHDTNEQFF. The CDR3 nucleotides read TGTGCCAGCAGCCACGACACCAATGAGCAGTTCTTC.

This sequence joins TRBV20-1 and TRBJ2-5; 7 bases are a match to TRBD1. The V and J ends lost 3 bases and 5 bases, in that order; junction bases with no gene match: 9. This CDR3 spans 14 amino acids. Germline V gives CDR1 DFQATT, CDR2 SNEGSKA (reference sequence). The DNA for the CDR3 is TGCAGTGCTAGTAGGGCAGGGGGAAGGGAGACCCAGTACTTC. This translates into CSASRAGGRETQYF.

DNA for the CDR3: TGTGCCAGCAGCCAAGGGCGCTCTGGGGCCAACGTCCTGACTTTC. Translation: CASSQGRSGANVLTF. The rearrangement joins TRBV3-1 to TRBJ2-6; no firm D call. CDR3 length equals 15 residues. Germline CDR1 is LGHDT and CDR2 is YNNKEL (reference sequence). The ends were cut back, 1 base at V and 0 bases at J, with 4 bases in the middle.

In its sample, this clonotype was seen a few times. The V and J genes are TRBV3-1 and TRBJ2-7; D remains ambiguous. V was clipped by 0 bases and J by 0 bases, with 3 bases between them. Germline CDR1 reads LGHDT; CDR2 reads YNNKEL (reference sequence). The CDR3 runs 13 residues. CDR3 loop: CASSQDPSYEQYF. Written as DNA, the CDR3 is TGTGCCAGCAGCCAAGACCCCTCCTACGAGCAGTACTTC.

This clonotype appeared a few times. The chain has TRBV21-1 and TRBJ2-3. TRBV21-1 is a recognized pseudogene. This CDR3 comprises 17 residues. The CDR3 reads CASSPRRRSRRTDTQYF. The CDR3 coding sequence is TGTGCCAGCAGCCCCAGAAGGCGGAGCCGGCGCACAGATACGCAGTATTTT.

The chain uses TRBV5-1 and TRBJ2-7, with 7 bases aligning to TRBD1. The ends lost 0 bases at V and 3 bases at J; junction bases unmatched: 6. The CDR3 totals 15 residues. Germline V gene lookup returns CDR1 SGHRS and CDR2 YFSETQ. CDR3: CASSLAHPGGYEQYF. In DNA, the CDR3 is TGCGCCAGCAGCTTGGCGCACCCAGGGGGCTACGAGCAGTACTTC.

The chain employs TRBV20-1 and TRBJ1-2; D remains unclear. Trimming shortened V by 7 bases and J by 8 bases, and 11 bases separated the two germline ends. The CDR3 runs 10 residues. From germline, CDR1 is DFQATT and CDR2 SNEGSKA (reference sequence). The CDR3 sequence: CSGYGMGYTF. CDR3 nucleotides: TGCAGTGGGTACGGAATGGGCTACACCTTC.

This clonotype was observed at least ten times. The V and J genes are TRBV7-7 and TRBJ2-5; the D gene is possibly TRBD1 (5 bases). Germline assignment: CDR1 SSHAT and CDR2 FNYEAQ (reference sequence). The CDR3 has 13 residues. V shed 2 bases and J shed 5 bases, with 9 bases lying between them. CDR3 amino acids: CASSLWAGETQYF. DNA for the CDR3: TGTGCCAGCAGCTTATGGGCAGGGGAGACCCAGTACTTC.

The CDR3 sequence is CASSYPPPGDGANVLTF. The CDR3 DNA reads as TGTGCCAGCAGTTACCCACCTCCGGGGGATGGGGCCAACGTCCTGACTTTC. The J gene is TRBJ2-6, the V gene TRBV6-5; D might be TRBD2 (6 bases). Looked up from germline, CDR1 is MNHEY and CDR2 is SVGAGI. The CDR3 contains 17 residues. The ends were cut back, 2 bases at V and 3 bases at J, with 14 bases in the middle.

This chain joins TRBV12-3 or TRBV12-4 and TRBJ1-1, with a possible D match to TRBD1 (6 bases). The CDR3 extends over 16 amino acids. Trimming took off 4 bases at V and 1 base at J, with 16 bases between the two ends. The DNA of the CDR3 is TGTGCCAGCAGTTCCGTTTCGGGGGGCAGGAACACTGAAGCTTTCTTT. Translating gives CASSSVSGGRNTEAFF.

This clonotype appeared a few times. The CDR3 here is CSAKSGNTGELFF. In nucleotides, the CDR3 is TGCAGTGCCAAGTCAGGGAACACCGGGGAGCTGTTTTTT. The rearrangement uses TRBV20-1 and TRBJ2-2; D not resolved. Germline V gene data show CDR1 as DFQATT and CDR2 as SNEGSKA (reference sequence). Trimming left V 6 bases short and J 1 base short, with 9 bases between. The CDR3 sequence is 13 residues long.

In this sample, this clonotype turned up many times. The gene calls are TRBV20-1 and TRBJ2-7; 8 bases align to TRBD2. The CDR3 is made up of 15 amino acids. The junction had 11 bases not matched to a gene; V was cut back by 2 bases and J by 5 bases. Germline values: CDR1 DFQATT, CDR2 SNEGSKA (reference sequence). The CDR3 spells CSARYALGGGNEQYF. The CDR3 DNA reads as TGCAGTGCTAGATATGCCCTCGGGGGGGGGAACGAGCAGTACTTC.

V usage is TRBV10-3 and J usage is TRBJ1-5; tentatively, D is TRBD1 (5 bases). The CDR3 is made up of 13 amino acids. Germline V gene sequence: CDR1 ENHRY, CDR2 SYGVKD. V was trimmed by 4 bases and J by 4 bases, leaving 8 bases between them. This CDR3 reads CAISVKGNQPQHF. The CDR3 nucleotides are TGTGCCATCAGTGTCAAGGGGAATCAGCCCCAGCATTTT.

The genes are TRBV29-1 and TRBJ2-7; 10 positions match TRBD1. V shed 5 bases, J shed 3 bases, and the junction held 10 bases outside the gene matches. This CDR3 is 15 amino acids long. Germline CDR1 is SQVTM and CDR2 is ANQGSEA. The CDR3 region is CSVSLPGQGYYEQYF. The CDR3 DNA sequence: TGCAGCGTTTCTTTACCGGGACAGGGGTACTACGAGCAGTACTTC.

The chain has TRBV19 and TRBJ2-1, with D possibly TRBD2 on 6 matching bases. Germline loops: CDR1 LNHDA, CDR2 SQIVND (reference sequence). This CDR3 is built from 15 residues. The V and J ends lost 2 bases and 4 bases respectively, with 12 bases between them. The CDR3 region is CASSIRRVPYNEQFF. The CDR3, as DNA: TGTGCCAGTAGTATACGGAGGGTCCCTTACAATGAGCAGTTCTTC.

This clonotype was detected only a few times. This chain uses TRBV7-2 with TRBJ2-7; 7 bases are shared with TRBD1. Germline V CDR1 and CDR2: SGHTA, FQGNSA. V dropped 5 bases and J dropped 1; count of bases not matched to a gene: 2. The CDR3 consists of 13 residues. The CDR3 nucleotides read TGTGCCAGCAGCGGGGACAGATCCTACGAGCAGTACTTC. This sequence encodes CASSGDRSYEQYF.

The chain recombines TRBV3-1 with TRBJ2-1, with a weak D call TRBD2 (6 bases). Trimming removed 4 bases from V and 6 bases from J, with 16 bases in between. Germline CDR1 and CDR2: LGHDT and YNNKEL (reference sequence). The CDR3 is 15 amino acids. DNA for the CDR3: TGTGCCAGCAGCCCCCGAACCACTAGCCCCAATGAGCAGTTCTTC. Protein sequence: CASSPRTTSPNEQFF.